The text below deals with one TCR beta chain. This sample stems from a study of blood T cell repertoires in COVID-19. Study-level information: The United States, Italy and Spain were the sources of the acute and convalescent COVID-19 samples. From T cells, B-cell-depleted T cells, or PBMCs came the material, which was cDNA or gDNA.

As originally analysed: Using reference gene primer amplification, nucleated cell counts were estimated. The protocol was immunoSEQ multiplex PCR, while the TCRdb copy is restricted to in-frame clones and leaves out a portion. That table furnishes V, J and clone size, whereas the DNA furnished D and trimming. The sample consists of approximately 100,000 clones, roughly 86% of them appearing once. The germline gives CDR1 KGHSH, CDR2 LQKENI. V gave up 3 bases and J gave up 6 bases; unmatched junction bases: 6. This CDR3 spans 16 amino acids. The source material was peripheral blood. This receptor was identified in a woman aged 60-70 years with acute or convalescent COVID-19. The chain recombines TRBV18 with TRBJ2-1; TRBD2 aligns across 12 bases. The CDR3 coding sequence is TGTGCCAGCTCACCGACTAGCGGGAGAGTGTTCAATGAGCAGTTCTTC. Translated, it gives CASSPTSGRVFNEQFF. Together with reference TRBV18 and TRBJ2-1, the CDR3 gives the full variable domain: NAGVMQNPRHLVRRRGQEARLRCSPMKGHSHVYWYRQLPEEGLKFMVYLQKENIIDESGMPKERFSAEFPKEGPSILRIQQVVRGDSAAYFCASSPTSGRVFNEQFFGPGTRLTVL.